The sequence of this TCR beta chain was determined in a study of Graves' ophthalmopathy and Graves' hyperthyroidism. For donors with ophthalmopathy, the disease showed moderate-to-severe activity, reached CAS ≥3 and NOSPECS ≥4, and had lasted under 3 months. Germline CDR1 is MNHNS and CDR2 is SASEGT. This CDR3 comprises 14 residues. The junction had 3 bases not matched to a gene; V was cut back by 1 base and J by 9 bases. The authors amplified TCR beta CDR3 regions, and they did so from RNA transcripts for repertoire sequencing. First-round RT-PCR used HTBI primers; second-round multiplex PCR followed. TCRdb analysed the multiplex PCR reads with MiXCR anew, one entry per CDR3 protein. The repertoire holds 300,000 or so distinct CDR3 sequences, with 15% to 20% as singletons. This clonotype was seen many times.

Material: peripheral blood. The receptor was isolated from an adult man with Graves' ophthalmopathy. This rearrangement joins TRBV6-1 to TRBJ1-6; TRBD1 aligns across 7 bases. CDR3 in DNA: TGTGCCAGCAGTGAAGTCTCAGGGGGTTCACCCCTCCACTTT. Translated, it gives CASSEVSGGSPLHF.